Shown below are 31 T cell receptor beta chains from a single sample sequenced in a study of T cell responses to AZD1222 COVID-19 vaccine. The assay was immunoSEQ multiplex PCR, and TCRdb's table has in-frame clones only and misses some. In the table there are about 110,000 clones, around 87% of which are singletons. Sequences were derived from peripheral blood, sampled 28 days after the second AZD1222 dose. The receptors shown here come from an adult who received the AZD1222 COVID-19 vaccine.

The chain uses TRBV6-5 and TRBJ2-5; D remains ambiguous. The V gene's germline CDR1 is MNHEY and CDR2 SVGAGI. The V end lost 6 bases, the J end lost 4 bases, and 15 bases lay between the germline ends. The CDR3 is made up of 14 amino acids. This CDR3 is CASSQSRIGETQYF. CDR3 DNA: TGTGCCAGCAGCCAGTCGCGGATCGGAGAGACCCAGTACTTC.

This chain joins TRBV7-2 and TRBJ2-1, with D tentatively TRBD2 (7 bases). The length of the CDR3 is 15 residues. Germline V gene sequence: CDR1 SGHTA, CDR2 FQGNSA. V was trimmed by 5 bases and J by 4 bases, leaving 15 bases between them. CDR3: CASSTDGGPYNEQFF. The CDR3 nucleotides read TGTGCCAGCAGCACGGACGGGGGGCCGTACAATGAGCAGTTCTTC.

This rearrangement joins TRBV2 to TRBJ1-5; no clear D. Germline CDR1 reads SNHLY; CDR2 reads FYNNEI. V lost 6 bases and J 6 bases, leaving 12 bases between the germline ends. The CDR3 extends over 13 amino acids. The CDR3 bases are TGTGCCAGCAGAGTAACTGACGGTCAGCCCCAGCATTTT. This sequence encodes CASRVTDGQPQHF.

J is TRBJ2-7 and V is TRBV7-8, with TRBD2 identical over 11 bases. The CDR3 runs 14 residues. V trimming: 5 bases; J trimming: 3 bases; junction bases outside the gene matches: 3. The V gene's germline CDR1 is SGHVS and CDR2 FQNEAQ. CDR3 nucleotide sequence: TGTGCCAGCAGCCGGGGGACTAGCGGCTACGAGCAGTACTTC. It translates to CASSRGTSGYEQYF.

V is TRBV7-6 and J is TRBJ2-1; 7 nucleotides align to TRBD2. V trimming: 5 bases; J trimming: 0 bases; junction bases outside the gene matches: 4. The CDR3 covers 15 residues. Germline V CDR1 and CDR2: SGHVS, FNYEAQ. CDR3 nucleotide sequence: TGTGCCAGCAGCCCAGGCGGGGGCTCCTACAATGAGCAGTTCTTC. As protein: CASSPGGGSYNEQFF.

The chain employs TRBV7-8 and TRBJ2-7; no definite D call. The CDR3 contains 13 residues. Trimming pared 3 bases from V and 3 bases from J, leaving 9 bases between. The germline gives CDR1 SGHVS, CDR2 FQNEAQ. In DNA form, the CDR3 reads TGTGCCAGCAGCTTGGGCAGACTCTACGAGCAGTACTTC. Translated: CASSLGRLYEQYF.

This chain links TRBV7-3 with TRBJ2-3; 9 bases agree with TRBD2. Unmatched junction bases numbered 6, after V lost 2 bases and J lost 3 bases. The CDR3 is 16 residues long. CDR1 and CDR2 from the germline V gene are SGHTA and FQGTGA. DNA for the CDR3: TGTGCCAGCAGCTTATCCGGCGGGAGGGGGACAGATACGCAGTATTTT. Protein: CASSLSGGRGTDTQYF. The full variable domain, its missing parts supplied by reference TRBV7-3 and TRBJ2-3, is GAGVSQTPSNKVTEKGKYVELRCDPISGHTALYWYRQSLGQGPEFLIYFQGTGAADDSGLPNDRFFAVRPEGSVSTLKIQRTERGDSAVYLCASSLSGGRGTDTQYFGPGTRLTVL.

V is TRBV29-1 and J is TRBJ2-1, with 8 bases fitting TRBD2. The CDR3 has 13 residues. Trimming took 6 bases from V and 4 from J; bases not matched to a gene: 5. Germline assignment: CDR1 SQVTM and CDR2 ANQGSEA. Written as DNA, the CDR3 is TGCAGCGTCGGACTAGCCGGTTACAATGAGCAGTTCTTC. This codes for CSVGLAGYNEQFF.

The rearrangement uses TRBV6-5 and TRBJ2-3; TRBD1 is a possible D gene (6 bases). V was clipped by 7 bases and J by 8 bases, with 22 bases between them. The CDR3 is made up of 15 amino acids. The germline V gene has CDR1 MNHEY and CDR2 SVGAGI. The CDR3 loop reads CASMWELGASGTQYF. The CDR3 region has the DNA TGTGCCAGCATGTGGGAATTGGGGGCGTCGGGTACGCAGTATTTT.

V gene TRBV9 combines with J gene TRBJ1-2; 7 bases map to TRBD1. The V gene's germline CDR1 is SGDLS and CDR2 YYNGEE. The CDR3 runs to 16 residues. V lost 7 bases and J lost 5; bases outside the gene matches: 17. Here the CDR3 reads CASLDKGAKEGYGYTF. DNA for the CDR3: TGTGCCAGCTTGGACAAGGGGGCGAAGGAGGGTTATGGCTACACCTTC.

This clone was counted a single time. The rearrangement links TRBV15 to TRBJ2-3; no definite D call. CDR1 LNHNV and CDR2 YYDKDF come from the germline V gene (reference sequence). The CDR3 is made up of 16 amino acids. Trimming left V 1 base short and J 0 bases short, with 11 bases between. The CDR3 is CATSRARLFSTDTQYF. The CDR3 coding sequence is TGTGCCACCAGCAGAGCGCGCCTATTTAGCACAGATACGCAGTATTTT.

The chain couples TRBV7-2 to TRBJ2-5; possibly TRBD1 or TRBD2 for D (6 bases each). The CDR3 contains 15 residues. Germline CDR1 is SGHTA and CDR2 is FQGNSA. Deletions cut 5 bases from V and 5 bases from J, with 18 bases between. The CDR3 spells CASSPAPLGGETQYF. In DNA, the CDR3 is TGTGCCAGCAGCCCCGCCCCTCTAGGGGGGGAGACCCAGTACTTC. Complete variable domain (other parts from reference TRBV7-2 and TRBJ2-5): GAGVSQSPSNKVTEKGKDVELRCDPISGHTALYWYRQSLGQGLEFLIYFQGNSAPDKSGLPSDRFSAERTGGSVSTLTIQRTQQEDSAVYLCASSPAPLGGETQYFGPGTRLLVL.

This clone was seen only a few times. This chain uses TRBV19 with TRBJ1-5, with TRBD1 identical over 11 bases. The germline CDR1 and CDR2 sequences are LNHDA and SQIVND (reference sequence). V shed 5 bases and J 1 base; nucleotides not matched to a gene: 4. The CDR3 totals 16 residues. The CDR3 reads CASSLRDRGSNQPQHF. The CDR3 DNA follows: TGTGCCAGTAGTCTCCGGGACAGGGGGAGCAATCAGCCCCAGCATTTT. Together with reference TRBV19 and TRBJ1-5, the CDR3 gives the full variable domain: DGGITQSPKYLFRKEGQNVTLSCEQNLNHDAMYWYRQDPGQGLRLIYYSQIVNDFQKGDIAEGYSVSREKKESFPLTVTSAQKNPTAFYLCASSLRDRGSNQPQHFGDGTRLSIL.

The chain couples TRBV5-4 to TRBJ2-5; D call uncertain. Trimming removed 1 base at V and 1 base at J, with 11 bases between. The CDR3 is 15 amino acids. Germline V lookup: CDR1 SGHNT, CDR2 YYREEE (reference sequence). The chain's CDR3 is CASSLSTAPQETQYF. CDR3 sequence (DNA): TGTGCCAGCAGCTTGAGTACAGCGCCCCAAGAGACCCAGTACTTC.

This clone was seen only once. The genes are TRBV4-3 and TRBJ1-2; TRBD1 agrees at 12 bases. Per the germline V gene, CDR1 is LGHNA and CDR2 is YSLEER. The trim removed 3 bases at V and 4 bases at J, leaving 6 bases unmatched. This CDR3 spans 16 amino acids. CDR3 in amino acids: CASSQAGTGGAYGYTF. In DNA, the CDR3 is TGCGCCAGCAGCCAGGCGGGGACAGGGGGCGCCTATGGCTACACCTTC.

The rearrangement links TRBV27 to TRBJ2-3; 7 bases fit TRBD1. Looked up from germline, CDR1 is MNHEY and CDR2 is SMNVEV (reference sequence). This CDR3 is built from 14 residues. V was pared by 5 bases and J by 4 bases, with 6 bases of the junction left unmatched. The CDR3 reads CASSPGQAPDTQYF. The CDR3 DNA reads TGTGCCAGCAGTCCCGGACAGGCCCCAGATACGCAGTATTTT.

The gene calls are TRBV28 and TRBJ2-5, with D unresolved. V gave up 2 bases and J gave up 2 bases, with 9 bases separating them. CDR3 length: 14 residues. From germline, CDR1 is MDHEN and CDR2 SYDVKM. The CDR3 sequence is CASSLINQQETQYF. The DNA for the CDR3 is TGTGCCAGCAGTTTAATTAACCAACAAGAGACCCAGTACTTC.

The V call is TRBV18, the J call TRBJ1-5, with D unclear. Trimming took 3 bases from V and 4 from J, leaving 16 bases between them. This CDR3 comprises 16 residues. Germline CDR1 and CDR2: KGHSH and LQKENI. CDR3 loop: CASSPNGALANQPQHF. The DNA for the CDR3 is TGTGCCAGCTCACCGAACGGAGCCCTAGCAAATCAGCCCCAGCATTTT.

V is TRBV19 and J is TRBJ1-1; no reliable D call. The CDR3 is 12 residues long. Germline V lookup: CDR1 LNHDA, CDR2 SQIVND (reference sequence). Trimming stripped 7 bases from V and 11 bases from J, with 17 bases between. The CDR3 DNA follows: TGTGCCAGTAAGTCGAGATTGAGTTCGGCTTTCTTT. Translation: CASKSRLSSAFF. Using reference TRBV19 and TRBJ1-1 for the parts outside the CDR3, the full variable domain is DGGITQSPKYLFRKEGQNVTLSCEQNLNHDAMYWYRQDPGQGLRLIYYSQIVNDFQKGDIAEGYSVSREKKESFPLTVTSAQKNPTAFYLCASKSRLSSAFFGQGTRLTVV.

The genes are TRBV27 and TRBJ1-5; the match to TRBD1 covers 10 bases. V was clipped by 5 bases and J by 3 bases; unmatched bases: 4. The CDR3 totals 15 residues. Per germline, CDR1 MNHEY and CDR2 SMNVEV (reference sequence). The CDR3 protein is CASSPGQGPNQPQHF. CDR3 coding DNA: TGTGCCAGCAGTCCGGGACAGGGGCCCAATCAGCCCCAGCATTTT.

This chain uses TRBV19 with TRBJ1-6; weak D call: TRBD1 (5 bases). This CDR3 has 14 amino acids. Germline V lookup: CDR1 LNHDA, CDR2 SQIVND (reference sequence). Trimming took off 5 bases at V and 10 bases at J, with 15 bases between the two ends. This chain's CDR3 is CASSPTGTESPLHF. CDR3 bases: TGTGCCAGTAGTCCCACGGGGACGGAATCACCCCTCCACTTT.

This chain uses TRBV7-3 with TRBJ2-2, with 10 bases aligning to TRBD1. With 1 base clipped from V and 5 bases from J, the junction kept 1 base outside the gene matches. This CDR3 has 15 amino acids. Germline V gene lookup returns CDR1 SGHTA and CDR2 FQGTGA. The CDR3 sequence: CASSLRQGATGELFF. CDR3 coding DNA: TGTGCCAGCAGCTTAAGACAGGGGGCAACCGGGGAGCTGTTTTTT.

CDR3 sequence reads: CASSQEDRGGNIQYF. In nucleotides, the CDR3 is TGCGCCAGCAGCCAAGAAGACAGGGGAGGAAACATTCAGTACTTC. The chain employs TRBV4-3 and TRBJ2-4; 8 bases align to TRBD1. The CDR3 totals 15 residues. V lost 0 bases, J lost 6 bases, and 4 bases stayed unmatched. The germline CDR1 and CDR2 sequences are LGHNA and YSLEER.

V and J are TRBV4-1 and TRBJ2-5, with 11 bases matching TRBD2. V gave up 0 bases and J gave up 2 bases; unmatched junction bases: 11. The CDR3 covers 19 residues. The germline V gene encodes CDR1 MGHRA and CDR2 YSYEKL. CDR3 loop: CASSQDVGLAGGPQETQYF. CDR3 nucleotide sequence: TGCGCCAGCAGCCAAGATGTCGGGCTAGCGGGGGGCCCGCAAGAGACCCAGTACTTC.

This clone was counted only a few times. This chain connects TRBV7-6 to TRBJ1-1; 8 bases agree with TRBD1. Germline CDR1 and CDR2: SGHVS and FNYEAQ. CDR3 length equals 15 residues. Trimming cost V 1 base and J 5 bases; bases outside gene matches: 6. The CDR3 sequence is CASSLGAGGLTEAFF. The CDR3 DNA reads TGTGCCAGCAGCTTAGGGGCAGGGGGCTTGACTGAAGCTTTCTTT.

This clone has more than one count but fewer than ten. The rearrangement links TRBV11-2 to TRBJ1-1; D remains unclear. CDR1 is SGHAT and CDR2 is FQNNGV in the germline V gene. This CDR3 region has 14 residues. Trimming took 5 bases from V and 1 from J, leaving 11 bases between them. Written as DNA, the CDR3 is TGTGCCAGCAGCGCGCCAAATCAGAACACTGAAGCTTTCTTT. The encoded protein is CASSAPNQNTEAFF.

The chain links TRBV4-2 to TRBJ2-3, with 9 positions matching TRBD2. CDR1 is LGHNA, CDR2 YNFKEQ, per germline. This CDR3 spans 17 amino acids. The V gene end was trimmed by 0 bases and the J gene end by 2 bases; junction bases not matched to a gene: 6. The CDR3 nucleotides are TGTGCCAGCAGCCAAGAAGGTAGCGGGGGAATCACAGATACGCAGTATTTT. Translating it yields CASSQEGSGGITDTQYF.

This clone was found a few times. This sequence joins TRBV5-1 and TRBJ1-5; D unclear. This CDR3 has 14 residues. In germline, CDR1 is SGHRS, CDR2 YFSETQ. The V and J ends lost 5 bases and 3 bases respectively, with 12 bases between them. The CDR3, as DNA: TGCGCCAGCAGTCCAGACCGACCCAATCAGCCCCAGCATTTT. Residues: CASSPDRPNQPQHF.

The chain has TRBV19 and TRBJ2-7; TRBD1 agrees at 7 bases. The CDR3 consists of 14 residues. After removal of 2 bases from V and 1 base from J, the junction contained 2 bases not matched to a gene. Germline values: CDR1 LNHDA, CDR2 SQIVND (reference sequence). The CDR3 loop reads CASSISGQSYEQYF. CDR3 in DNA: TGTGCCAGTAGTATATCGGGACAGTCCTACGAGCAGTACTTC.

The chain carries TRBV4-3 and TRBJ1-3; D not certain. The CDR3 consists of 14 residues. Looked up from germline, CDR1 is LGHNA and CDR2 is YSLEER. Deletions cut 4 bases from V and 0 bases from J, with 7 bases between. This CDR3 is CASSPEISGNTIYF. In DNA form, the CDR3 reads TGCGCCAGCAGCCCTGAGATCTCTGGAAACACCATATATTTT.

This rearrangement joins TRBV18 to TRBJ1-2, with 8 bases fitting TRBD1. The V and J ends lost 2 bases and 7 bases, in that order; junction bases with no gene match: 0. CDR3 length: 12 amino acids. The germline V gene encodes CDR1 KGHSH and CDR2 LQKENI. The CDR3 region has the DNA TGTGCCAGCTCACCAGACAGGGGTGGCTACACCTTC. It translates to CASSPDRGGYTF.